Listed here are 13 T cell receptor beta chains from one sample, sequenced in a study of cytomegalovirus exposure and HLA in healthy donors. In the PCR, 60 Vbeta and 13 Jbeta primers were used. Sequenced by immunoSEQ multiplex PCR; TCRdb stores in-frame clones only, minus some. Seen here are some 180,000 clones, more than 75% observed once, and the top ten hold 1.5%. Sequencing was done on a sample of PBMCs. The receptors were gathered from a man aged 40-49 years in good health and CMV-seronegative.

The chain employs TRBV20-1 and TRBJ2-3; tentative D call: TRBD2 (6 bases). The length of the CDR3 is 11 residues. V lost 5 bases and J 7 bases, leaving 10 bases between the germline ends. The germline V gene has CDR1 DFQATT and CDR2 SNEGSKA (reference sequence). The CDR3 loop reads CSAGGYNTQYF. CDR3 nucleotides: TGCAGTGCTGGGGGGTACAATACGCAGTATTTT.

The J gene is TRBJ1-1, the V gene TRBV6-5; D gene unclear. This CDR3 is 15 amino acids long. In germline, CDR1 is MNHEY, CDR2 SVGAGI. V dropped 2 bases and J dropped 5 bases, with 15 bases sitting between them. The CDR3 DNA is TGTGCCAGCAGTTACCTCCCGGGAGGAGCAACTGAAGCTTTCTTT. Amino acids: CASSYLPGGATEAFF.

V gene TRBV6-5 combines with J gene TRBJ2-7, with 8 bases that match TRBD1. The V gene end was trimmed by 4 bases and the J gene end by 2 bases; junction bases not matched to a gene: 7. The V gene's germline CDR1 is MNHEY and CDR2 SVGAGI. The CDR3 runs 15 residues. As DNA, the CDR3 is TGTGCCAGCAGTTCGGAGCAGACAGGGGCCTACGAGCAGTACTTC. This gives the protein CASSSEQTGAYEQYF.

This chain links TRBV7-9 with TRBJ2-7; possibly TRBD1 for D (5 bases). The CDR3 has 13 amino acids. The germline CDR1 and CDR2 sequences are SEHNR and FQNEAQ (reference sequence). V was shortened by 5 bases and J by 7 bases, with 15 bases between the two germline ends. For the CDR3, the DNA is TGTGCCAGCAGCCTAAGCAGGGCTCGGGAGCAGTACTTC. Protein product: CASSLSRAREQYF.

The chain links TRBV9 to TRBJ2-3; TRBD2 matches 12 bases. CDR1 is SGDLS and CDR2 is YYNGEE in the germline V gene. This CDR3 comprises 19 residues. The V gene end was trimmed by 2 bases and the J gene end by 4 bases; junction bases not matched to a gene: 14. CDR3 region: CASSVSREGASGGADTQYF. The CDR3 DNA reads TGTGCCAGCAGCGTCTCTCGAGAAGGGGCTAGCGGGGGGGCAGATACGCAGTATTTT.

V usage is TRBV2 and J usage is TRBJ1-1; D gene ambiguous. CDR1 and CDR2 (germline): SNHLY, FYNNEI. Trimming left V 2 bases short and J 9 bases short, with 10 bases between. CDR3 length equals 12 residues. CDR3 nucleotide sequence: TGTGCCAGCAGTGAAAGAGCTACTAAAGCTTTCTTT. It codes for CASSERATKAFF.

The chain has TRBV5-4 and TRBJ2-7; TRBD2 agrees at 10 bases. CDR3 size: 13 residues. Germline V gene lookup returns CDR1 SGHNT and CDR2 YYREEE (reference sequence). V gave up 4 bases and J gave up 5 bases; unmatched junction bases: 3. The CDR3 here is CASSPGLADEQYF. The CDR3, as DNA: TGTGCCAGCAGCCCCGGACTAGCGGACGAGCAGTACTTC.

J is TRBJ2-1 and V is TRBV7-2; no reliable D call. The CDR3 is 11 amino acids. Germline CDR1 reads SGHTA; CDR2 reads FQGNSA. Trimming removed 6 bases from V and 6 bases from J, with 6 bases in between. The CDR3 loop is CASRRVNEQFF. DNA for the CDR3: TGTGCCAGCAGAAGAGTCAATGAGCAGTTCTTC.

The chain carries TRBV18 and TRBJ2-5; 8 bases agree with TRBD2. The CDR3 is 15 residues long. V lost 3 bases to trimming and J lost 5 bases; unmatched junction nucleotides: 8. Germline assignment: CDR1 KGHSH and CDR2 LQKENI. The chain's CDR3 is CASSPPGLGLETQYF. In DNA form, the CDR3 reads TGTGCCAGCTCACCTCCGGGACTAGGATTGGAGACCCAGTACTTC.

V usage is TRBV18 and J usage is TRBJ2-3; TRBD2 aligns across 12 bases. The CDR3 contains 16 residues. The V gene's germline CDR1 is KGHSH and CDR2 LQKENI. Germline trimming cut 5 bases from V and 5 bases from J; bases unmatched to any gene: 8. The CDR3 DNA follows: TGTGCCAGCTCATGGACTAGCGGGAAGGTCGAAGATACGCAGTATTTT. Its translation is CASSWTSGKVEDTQYF.

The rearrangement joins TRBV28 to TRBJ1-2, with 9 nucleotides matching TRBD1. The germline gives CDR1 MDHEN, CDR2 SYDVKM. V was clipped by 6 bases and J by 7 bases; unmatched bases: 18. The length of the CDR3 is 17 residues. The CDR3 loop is CASSFSTLGQGVGGYTF. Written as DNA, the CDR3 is TGTGCCAGCAGCTTCTCGACCCTGGGACAGGGAGTGGGTGGCTACACCTTC.

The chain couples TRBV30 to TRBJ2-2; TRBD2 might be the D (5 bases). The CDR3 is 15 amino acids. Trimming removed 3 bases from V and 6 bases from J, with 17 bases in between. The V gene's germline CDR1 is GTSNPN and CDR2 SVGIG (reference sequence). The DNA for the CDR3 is TGTGCCTGGAGCCCCTCTGGCGGGTACGCCGGGGAGCTGTTTTTT. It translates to CAWSPSGGYAGELFF. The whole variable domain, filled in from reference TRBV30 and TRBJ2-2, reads SQTIHQWPATLVQPVGSPLSLECTVEGTSNPNLYWYRQAAGRGLQLLFYSVGIGQISSEVPQNLSASRPQDRQFILSSKKLLLSDSGFYLCAWSPSGGYAGELFFGEGSRLTVL.

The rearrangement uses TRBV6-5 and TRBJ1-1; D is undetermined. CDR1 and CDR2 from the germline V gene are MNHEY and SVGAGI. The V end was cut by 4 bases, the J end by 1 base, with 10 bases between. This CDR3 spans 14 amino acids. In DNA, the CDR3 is TGTGCCAGCAGTTCCAGGATTCCGAACACTGAAGCTTTCTTT. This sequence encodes CASSSRIPNTEAFF.